These 6 T cell receptor beta chains were sequenced from one sample in a study of control samples from healthy donors and cancer patients (dated by TCRdb to 2018 to 2020). The protocol used for the library was the immunoSEQ multiplex PCR assay. The source is immuneACCESS, and TCRdb retained only in-frame sequences with V and J called. Part of the clones is not carried over; for the studies checked, unresolved V genes explain less than half of this, and the remainder is unexplained. Within this sample are approximately 80,000 clones, with roughly 84% of them counted one time only. The ten top clones hold around 5.7% of the sample. Input material: blood. The receptors originated from a woman between 45 and 65 years old in good health.

The chain combines TRBV14 with TRBJ2-7, with D possibly being TRBD1 (6 bases). The CDR3 is 14 residues long. V lost 1 base, J lost 4 bases, and 11 bases lay in between. Germline assignment: CDR1 SGHDN and CDR2 FVKESK. CDR3 region: CASSQGTGHYEQYF. The CDR3 DNA sequence: TGTGCCAGCAGCCAAGGCACAGGGCATTACGAGCAGTACTTC.

V and J are TRBV6-1 and TRBJ2-7; no clear D gene. The germline V and J ends were trimmed by 2 bases and 3 bases, with 8 bases remaining between them. The CDR3 spans 13 residues. Germline CDR1 reads MNHNS; CDR2 reads SASEGT. CDR3 coding DNA: TGTGCCAGCAGTGAAACCCCGGACTACGAGCAGTACTTC. Translation: CASSETPDYEQYF.

This sequence joins TRBV2 and TRBJ2-1; TRBD2 aligns across 11 bases. The V segment lost 0 bases and the J segment 6 bases; nucleotides outside the gene matches: 1. CDR1 and CDR2 from the germline V gene are SNHLY and FYNNEI. This CDR3 is built from 15 residues. The CDR3 is CASSEATSGVNEQFF. CDR3 nucleotide sequence: TGTGCCAGCAGTGAAGCGACTAGCGGGGTCAATGAGCAGTTCTTC.

This chain connects TRBV7-2 to TRBJ1-2, with D possibly being TRBD1 (5 bases). The CDR3 sequence is 14 residues long. Germline values: CDR1 SGHTA, CDR2 FQGNSA. The ends were cut back, 4 bases at V and 2 bases at J, with 11 bases in the middle. CDR3 residues: CASSSGGGNYGYTF. CDR3 coding DNA: TGTGCCAGCAGCTCAGGCGGGGGGAACTATGGCTACACCTTC. Full variable domain (outside the CDR3, taken from reference TRBV7-2 and TRBJ1-2): GAGVSQSPSNKVTEKGKDVELRCDPISGHTALYWYRQSLGQGLEFLIYFQGNSAPDKSGLPSDRFSAERTGGSVSTLTIQRTQQEDSAVYLCASSSGGGNYGYTFGSGTRLTVV.

A single count supports this clone. The gene calls are TRBV27 and TRBJ2-3, with TRBD2 as a possible D gene (6 bases). Trimming cost V 4 bases and J 2 bases, with 10 bases left between them. Per the germline V gene, CDR1 is MNHEY and CDR2 is SMNVEV (reference sequence). This CDR3 has 14 residues. The CDR3 reads CASSSLAHTDTQYF. In DNA form, the CDR3 reads TGTGCCAGCAGTTCCCTAGCGCACACAGATACGCAGTATTTT.

About this clone: The same CDR3 can be traced to other DNA sequences in this sample. The chain joins TRBV18 to TRBJ1-1; D is unresolved. The CDR3 length is 13 residues. Germline CDR1 reads KGHSH; CDR2 reads LQKENI. V was shortened by 2 bases and J by 0 bases, with 4 bases between the two germline ends. The CDR3 spells CASSPSMNTEAFF. The CDR3, as DNA: TGTGCCAGCTCACCATCGATGAACACTGAAGCTTTCTTT. Variable domain in full (rest from reference TRBV18 and TRBJ1-1): NAGVMQNPRHLVRRRGQEARLRCSPMKGHSHVYWYRQLPEEGLKFMVYLQKENIIDESGMPKERFSAEFPKEGPSILRIQQVVRGDSAAYFCASSPSMNTEAFFGQGTRLTVV.